This is a list of T cell receptor beta chains from one sample in a study of blood T cell repertoires in COVID-19. The table came from immunoSEQ multiplex PCR; TCRdb's copy has only in-frame clones and leaves some out. This sample has 60,000 to 75,000 clones, with approximately 85% found just once. Material: peripheral blood. The receptors stem from a woman of 80 years or more with active or convalescent COVID-19. The CDR3 runs from the conserved cysteine through the conserved F or W. The D gene is left open where the match is weak. Not every row has a clone size; where given, it reads once, few, many or a size class.

v_gene: TRBV4-3; abundance: .; d_gene: .; j_gene: TRBJ2-1; CDR3nt: TGCGCCAGCAGCCAAGATATGTCAGGAACAAGAAGCTCCTACAATGAGCAGTTCTTC; CDR3aa: CASSQDMSGTRSSYNEQFF
v_gene: TRBV19; abundance: .; d_gene: .; j_gene: TRBJ1-2; CDR3nt: TGTGCCAGTAGTCCTAACGAGGCAAGGATCTTCTATGGCTACACCTTC; CDR3aa: CASSPNEARIFYGYTF
v_gene: TRBV5-1; abundance: .; d_gene: TRBD2; j_gene: TRBJ2-5; CDR3nt: TGCGCCAGCAGCCGATTAGGCGGGGGGAAAGAGACCCAGTACTTC; CDR3aa: CASSRLGGGKETQYF
v_gene: TRBV30; abundance: .; d_gene: TRBD2; j_gene: TRBJ2-7; CDR3nt: TGTGCCTGGAGCGGAGTCGGACTAGCGGGTCGCGGGCAGTACTTC; CDR3aa: CAWSGVGLAGRGQYF
v_gene: TRBV7-9; abundance: .; d_gene: TRBD2; j_gene: TRBJ2-5; CDR3nt: TGTGCCAGCAGCTTCTTCTCCCCTAGCGGGGCCGGAGAGACCCAGTACTTC; CDR3aa: CASSFFSPSGAGETQYF
v_gene: TRBV6-2/TRBV6-3; abundance: .; d_gene: .; j_gene: TRBJ2-7; CDR3nt: TGTGCCAGCAGTTACGGGCAGGGCCCGCGTTCTAACTACGAGCAGTACTTC; CDR3aa: CASSYGQGPRSNYEQYF
v_gene: TRBV27; abundance: .; d_gene: .; j_gene: TRBJ1-4; CDR3nt: TGTGCCAACACAAGGGCCCGGGGAGGACCTAATGAAAAACTGTTTTTT; CDR3aa: CANTRARGGPNEKLFF
v_gene: TRBV3-1/TRBV3-2; abundance: once; d_gene: .; j_gene: TRBJ2-3; CDR3nt: TGTGCCAGCAGCCAGGCCACAACAGATACGCAGTATTTT; CDR3aa: CASSQATTDTQYF
v_gene: TRBV3-1/TRBV3-2; abundance: .; d_gene: .; j_gene: TRBJ2-7; CDR3nt: TGTGCCAGCAGTTCCACCTTAGGGGGGGCCTACGAGCAGTACTTC; CDR3aa: CASSSTLGGAYEQYF
v_gene: TRBV2; abundance: .; d_gene: .; j_gene: TRBJ2-2; CDR3nt: TGTGCCAGCAGCCCCACGAACACCGGGGAGCTGTTTTTT; CDR3aa: CASSPTNTGELFF
v_gene: TRBV6-5; abundance: .; d_gene: .; j_gene: TRBJ1-6; CDR3nt: TGTGCCAGCAAACGACAGGATAATTCACCCCTCCACTTT; CDR3aa: CASKRQDNSPLHF
v_gene: TRBV7-2; abundance: .; d_gene: .; j_gene: TRBJ2-5; CDR3nt: TGTGCCAGCAGCCTAGAGGAGGGCCTCCAAGAGACCCAGTACTTC; CDR3aa: CASSLEEGLQETQYF
v_gene: TRBV3-1/TRBV3-2; abundance: .; d_gene: .; j_gene: TRBJ1-1; CDR3nt: TGTGCCAGCAGCTCTACGTGGGGGCGGGCTTTCTTT; CDR3aa: CASSSTWGRAFF
v_gene: TRBV10-1; abundance: .; d_gene: TRBD1; j_gene: TRBJ2-3; CDR3nt: TGCGCCAGCAGTGCATCACAGGGGACAGATACGCAGTATTTT; CDR3aa: CASSASQGTDTQYF
v_gene: TRBV6-5; abundance: .; d_gene: .; j_gene: TRBJ2-1; CDR3nt: TGTGCCAGCAGTAAAAGGAGCGACAATGAGCAGTTCTTC; CDR3aa: CASSKRSDNEQFF
v_gene: TRBV3-1/TRBV3-2; abundance: .; d_gene: .; j_gene: TRBJ1-3; CDR3nt: TGTGCCAGCAGCCAAGATGGGCACTCTGGAAACACCATATATTTT; CDR3aa: CASSQDGHSGNTIYF
v_gene: TRBV6-5; abundance: .; d_gene: TRBD1; j_gene: TRBJ2-2; CDR3nt: TGTGCCAGCAGTTACTTCAGGGGGAGAGCCGGGGAGCTGTTTTTT; CDR3aa: CASSYFRGRAGELFF
v_gene: TRBV3-1/TRBV3-2; abundance: .; d_gene: TRBD1; j_gene: TRBJ1-6; CDR3nt: TGTGCCAGCATCCCAAAACAGGGGTCCTATAATTCACCCCTCCACTTT; CDR3aa: CASIPKQGSYNSPLHF
v_gene: TRBV6-5; abundance: .; d_gene: TRBD1; j_gene: TRBJ1-5; CDR3nt: TGTGCCAGCAGTATCGGACAGGGGGGTCAGCCCCAGCATTTT; CDR3aa: CASSIGQGGQPQHF
v_gene: TRBV5-4; abundance: .; d_gene: .; j_gene: TRBJ2-3; CDR3nt: TGTGCCAGCAGCGTAGACTTCACAGATACGCAGTATTTT; CDR3aa: CASSVDFTDTQYF
v_gene: TRBV19; abundance: once; d_gene: .; j_gene: TRBJ1-4; CDR3nt: TGTGCCAGTAGCCGCCAGGGAGGTAGTGAAAAACTGTTTTTT; CDR3aa: CASSRQGGSEKLFF
v_gene: TRBV5-1; abundance: few; d_gene: TRBD2; j_gene: TRBJ2-2; CDR3nt: TGCGCCAGCAGCCCTGGGACTAGCGGTAGGACCGGGGAGCTGTTTTTT; CDR3aa: CASSPGTSGRTGELFF
v_gene: TRBV11-2; abundance: .; d_gene: .; j_gene: TRBJ1-2; CDR3nt: TGTGCCAGCAGCTCCATGGACAGAGCGAACTATGGCTACACCTTC; CDR3aa: CASSSMDRANYGYTF
v_gene: TRBV18; abundance: .; d_gene: .; j_gene: TRBJ1-5; CDR3nt: TGTGCCAGCTCACCGGGCAGGTCCGAACAGCCCCAGCATTTT; CDR3aa: CASSPGRSEQPQHF
v_gene: TRBV4-3; abundance: once; d_gene: .; j_gene: TRBJ2-7; CDR3nt: TGCGCCAGCAGCCGTGCTAACTTTCCTGCGTACGAGCAGTACTTC; CDR3aa: CASSRANFPAYEQYF
v_gene: TRBV18; abundance: .; d_gene: .; j_gene: TRBJ1-3; CDR3nt: TGTGCCAGCTCACCACTGGAGATGAGCTCTGGAAACACCATATATTTT; CDR3aa: CASSPLEMSSGNTIYF
v_gene: TRBV3-1/TRBV3-2; abundance: .; d_gene: TRBD1; j_gene: TRBJ2-2; CDR3nt: TGTGCCAGCAGCACTCACACAGGGGGTCCCGGGGAGCTGTTTTTT; CDR3aa: CASSTHTGGPGELFF
v_gene: TRBV6-2/TRBV6-3; abundance: large; d_gene: TRBD1; j_gene: TRBJ2-1; CDR3nt: TGTGCCAGCAGTTACAGAGGACAGGGTGGCAATGAGCAGTTCTTC; CDR3aa: CASSYRGQGGNEQFF
v_gene: TRBV29-1; abundance: .; d_gene: TRBD1; j_gene: TRBJ2-6; CDR3nt: TGCAGCGTCGCCGACAGGGCCGGGGCCAACGTCCTGACTTTC; CDR3aa: CSVADRAGANVLTF
v_gene: TRBV5-6; abundance: .; d_gene: TRBD1; j_gene: TRBJ1-4; CDR3nt: TGTGCCAGCAGCTTGGAAGGGACAGCTAATGAAAAACTGTTTTTT; CDR3aa: CASSLEGTANEKLFF
v_gene: TRBV7-2; abundance: once; d_gene: .; j_gene: TRBJ2-7; CDR3nt: TGTGCCAGCAGCTCCACCCAGGGCGGCTACGAGCAGTACTTC; CDR3aa: CASSSTQGGYEQYF
v_gene: TRBV4-1; abundance: .; d_gene: .; j_gene: TRBJ1-2; CDR3nt: TGCGCCAGCAGCCAGGGGAGGGGCGGCTACACCTTC; CDR3aa: CASSQGRGGYTF
v_gene: TRBV7-5; abundance: .; d_gene: .; j_gene: TRBJ2-7; CDR3nt: TGTGCCAGAAGCATGGACAGGAACTACGAGCAGTACTTC; CDR3aa: CARSMDRNYEQYF
v_gene: TRBV28; abundance: once; d_gene: .; j_gene: TRBJ1-5; CDR3nt: TGTGCCAGCAGTTTGGGCCAGGGGTTTGGCAATCAGCCCCAGCATTTT; CDR3aa: CASSLGQGFGNQPQHF
v_gene: TRBV21-1; abundance: .; d_gene: .; j_gene: TRBJ2-7; CDR3nt: TGTGCCAGCAACCCCGAATGTCTAGGGAGGGTGGTATGCGAGCAGTACTTC; CDR3aa: CASNPECLGRVVCEQYF
v_gene: TRBV28; abundance: few; d_gene: TRBD1; j_gene: TRBJ1-5; CDR3nt: TGTGCCAGCAGTTACTACCCGACAGGGCCCTTACAGCCCCAGCATTTT; CDR3aa: CASSYYPTGPLQPQHF
v_gene: TRBV5-1; abundance: .; d_gene: TRBD1; j_gene: TRBJ1-3; CDR3nt: TGCGCCAGCAGCCCTTACAGGGGGCACGATGGAAACACCATATATTTT; CDR3aa: CASSPYRGHDGNTIYF
v_gene: TRBV19; abundance: .; d_gene: TRBD2; j_gene: TRBJ2-5; CDR3nt: TGTGCCAGTAACACCGGGACTAACCAAGAGACCCAGTACTTC; CDR3aa: CASNTGTNQETQYF
v_gene: TRBV9; abundance: .; d_gene: TRBD1; j_gene: TRBJ1-2; CDR3nt: TGTGCCAGCAGCCCTCTAGGGGTACAGGGGGTTATGCGAGGCTACACCTTC; CDR3aa: CASSPLGVQGVMRGYTF